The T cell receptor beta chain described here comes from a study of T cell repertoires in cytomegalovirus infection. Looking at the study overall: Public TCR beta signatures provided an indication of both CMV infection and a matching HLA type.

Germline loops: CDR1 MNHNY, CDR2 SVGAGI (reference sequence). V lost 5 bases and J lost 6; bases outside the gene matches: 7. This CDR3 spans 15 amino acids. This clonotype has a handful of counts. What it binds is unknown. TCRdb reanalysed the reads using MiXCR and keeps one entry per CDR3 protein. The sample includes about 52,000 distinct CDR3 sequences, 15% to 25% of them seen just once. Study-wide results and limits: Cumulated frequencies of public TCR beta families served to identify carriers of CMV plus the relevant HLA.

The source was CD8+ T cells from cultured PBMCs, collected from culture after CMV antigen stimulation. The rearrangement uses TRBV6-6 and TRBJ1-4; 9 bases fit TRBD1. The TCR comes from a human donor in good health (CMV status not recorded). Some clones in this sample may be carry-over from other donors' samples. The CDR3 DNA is TGTGCCAGCAGTGCCTGGACAGGGGCAGATGAAAAACTGTTTTTT. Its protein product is CASSAWTGADEKLFF.